These 18 T cell receptor beta chains share one sample of origin, sequenced in a study of blood T cell repertoires in COVID-19. Sequenced by immunoSEQ multiplex PCR; TCRdb stores in-frame clones only, minus some. The sample has about 250,000 clones; 80% to 90% are singletons. Sequenced material: PBMCs or T cells enriched from blood (not recorded which). The receptors stem from a man aged 40-50 years who had recovered from COVID-19.

The chain employs TRBV5-1 and TRBJ1-4; unclear D gene. CDR3 length: 15 amino acids. CDR1 is SGHRS, CDR2 YFSETQ, per germline. V was cut by 4 bases and J by 0 bases, with 10 bases left in between. CDR3 coding DNA: TGCGCCAGCAGCGAGACACCCGCAACTAATGAAAAACTGTTTTTT. Its translation: CASSETPATNEKLFF.

In its sample, this clone was seen once. In DNA form, the CDR3 reads TGTGCCAGCAGCTTAGATGAGTCTCGGGAGACCCAGTACTTC. Protein: CASSLDESRETQYF. The rearrangement joins TRBV7-6 to TRBJ2-5; D is ambiguous. Germline V CDR1 and CDR2: SGHVS, FNYEAQ. The germline V and J ends were trimmed by 1 base and 5 bases, with 11 bases remaining between them. The CDR3 has 14 residues. The complete variable domain, with remaining parts taken from reference TRBV7-6 and TRBJ2-5, reads GAGVSQSPRYKVTKRGQDVALRCDPISGHVSLYWYRQALGQGPEFLTYFNYEAQQDKSGLPNDRFSAERPEGSISTLTIQRTEQRDSAMYRCASSLDESRETQYFGPGTRLLVL.

V and J are TRBV2 and TRBJ2-2; 8 bases agree with TRBD2. Germline V CDR1 and CDR2: SNHLY, FYNNEI. V lost 6 bases and J lost 2; bases outside the gene matches: 8. This CDR3 region has 16 residues. CDR3 DNA sequence: TGTGCCAGCAGCCCTCGGGGGGGGGCCAACACCGGGGAGCTGTTTTTT. It translates to CASSPRGGANTGELFF.

This clone was counted a few times. The V gene is TRBV7-8, the J gene TRBJ2-1; a possible D gene is TRBD1 (6 bases). CDR1 is SGHVS, CDR2 FQNEAQ, per germline. V lost 4 bases and J 12 bases, leaving 19 bases between the germline ends. CDR3 length: 14 residues. The CDR3 loop is CASSSTGTTMMQFF. For the CDR3, the DNA is TGTGCCAGCAGCTCCACCGGGACAACAATGATGCAGTTCTTC.

The rearrangement uses TRBV5-1 and TRBJ1-1, with no clear D. The V end lost 1 base, the J end lost 6 bases, and 13 bases lay between the germline ends. Germline-derived CDR1 and CDR2 are SGHRS and YFSETQ. This CDR3 has 14 residues. The CDR3 here is CASSLIDGGPEAFF. The DNA for the CDR3 is TGCGCCAGCAGCTTGATCGATGGAGGCCCTGAAGCTTTCTTT.

V gene TRBV27 combines with J gene TRBJ1-4; D is possibly TRBD1 (6 bases). Trimming cost V 5 bases and J 5 bases, with 18 bases left between them. The V gene's germline CDR1 is MNHEY and CDR2 SMNVEV (reference sequence). The CDR3 length is 16 residues. CDR3 loop: CASSRGAGAINEKLFF. CDR3 nucleotides: TGTGCCAGCAGTAGGGGGGCGGGGGCAATCAATGAAAAACTGTTTTTT.

The V and J genes are TRBV5-1 and TRBJ2-7, with 8 bases that match TRBD2. Germline loops: CDR1 SGHRS, CDR2 YFSETQ. V trimming: 0 bases; J trimming: 2 bases; junction bases outside the gene matches: 4. The CDR3 has 15 amino acids. The CDR3 protein is CASSLGTAGAYEQYF. The CDR3 DNA reads as TGCGCCAGCAGCTTGGGTACAGCGGGAGCCTACGAGCAGTACTTC.

V usage is TRBV5-5 and J usage is TRBJ2-7, with TRBD2 identical over 8 bases. Germline loops: CDR1 SGHKS, CDR2 YYEKEE (reference sequence). This CDR3 has 16 amino acids. The J segment lost 4 bases and the V segment lost 5 bases, leaving 14 bases of the junction unmatched. CDR3 nucleotide sequence: TGTGCCAGCAGGGAGGGGCCCAGCGGGAGTAGGTACGAGCAGTACTTC. This sequence encodes CASREGPSGSRYEQYF.

The rearrangement joins TRBV7-8 to TRBJ1-4, with D unresolved. CDR1 and CDR2 from the germline V gene are SGHVS and FQNEAQ. V was clipped by 1 base and J by 8 bases, with 8 bases between them. This CDR3 has 13 residues. CDR3 nucleotides: TGTGCCAGCAGCTTAGGGCATGGCGAAAAACTGTTTTTT. Its translation: CASSLGHGEKLFF.

In nucleotides, the CDR3 is TGCGCCAGCAGCTTGATGGAGGGGGCGCGGACTGAAGCTTTCTTT. Amino acid sequence: CASSLMEGARTEAFF. The V and J genes are TRBV5-1 and TRBJ1-1; 7 bases match TRBD1. Looked up from germline, CDR1 is SGHRS and CDR2 is YFSETQ. Trimming removed 1 base from V and 5 bases from J; junction bases left unmatched: 8. This CDR3 is 15 amino acids long.

The gene calls are TRBV7-6 and TRBJ1-4; D is unresolved. From germline, CDR1 is SGHVS and CDR2 FNYEAQ. This CDR3 is built from 14 residues. Trimming took off 5 bases at V and 6 bases at J, with 13 bases between the two ends. The CDR3 DNA reads as TGTGCCAGCAGCCCAATAACCCGGGATGAAAAACTGTTTTTT. It translates to CASSPITRDEKLFF.

This clone occurred once. The chain carries TRBV30 and TRBJ2-2; 7 nucleotides align to TRBD1. The CDR3 extends over 15 amino acids. Trimming removed 1 base from V and 4 bases from J; junction bases left unmatched: 6. Germline V CDR1 and CDR2: GTSNPN, SVGIG (reference sequence). The CDR3 DNA sequence: TGTGCCTGGAGTGGATGGCAGGGGGTCACCGGGGAGCTGTTTTTT. It translates to CAWSGWQGVTGELFF.

V gene TRBV7-9 combines with J gene TRBJ2-5; perhaps TRBD1 as D (5 bases). The V gene's germline CDR1 is SEHNR and CDR2 FQNEAQ (reference sequence). V was shortened by 4 bases and J by 3 bases, with 15 bases between the two germline ends. CDR3 length: 15 residues. As DNA, the CDR3 is TGTGCCAGCAGCTCCTGGTCGACAGAAGAAGAGACCCAGTACTTC. Translating gives CASSSWSTEEETQYF.

The V gene is TRBV6-1, the J gene TRBJ1-6; no definite D call. The CDR3 has 12 amino acids. Germline CDR1 and CDR2: MNHNS and SASEGT. The germline V and J ends were trimmed by 3 bases and 6 bases, with 3 bases remaining between them. The CDR3 nucleotides are TGTGCCAGCAGTGAGGCTAATTCACCCCTCCACTTT. This gives the protein CASSEANSPLHF.

The V and J genes are TRBV4-1 and TRBJ2-1; 8 bases match TRBD2. With V trimmed by 0 bases and J by 0 bases, 13 bases remained unmatched. Germline V lookup: CDR1 MGHRA, CDR2 YSYEKL. The CDR3 has 20 amino acids. The CDR3 DNA follows: TGCGCCAGCAGCCAAGATCCTTTCGCGGGGGGCCCAAGCTCCTACAATGAGCAGTTCTTC. Protein: CASSQDPFAGGPSSYNEQFF.

The chain uses TRBV5-6 and TRBJ2-2; D is unclear. Germline CDR1 SGHDT, CDR2 YYEEEE. Trimming left V 0 bases short and J 6 bases short, with 9 bases between. The CDR3 is 14 amino acids. DNA for the CDR3: TGTGCCAGCAGCTTGGACAGTTACGCCGGGGAGCTGTTTTTT. Protein sequence: CASSLDSYAGELFF.

The V gene is TRBV21-1, the J gene TRBJ2-6; the table's D gene call, TRBD1, was not cross checked with the DNA. TRBV21-1 is assigned pseudogene status. The CDR3 is made up of 17 amino acids. CDR3 protein: CASSSGTGGSGANVLTF. DNA of the CDR3: TGTGCCAGCAGCTCTGGGACAGGGGGGTCTGGGGCCAACGTCCTGACTTTC.

The chain uses TRBV28 and TRBJ2-7; perhaps TRBD2 as D (5 bases). V was pared by 6 bases and J by 6 bases, with 15 bases between. Germline values: CDR1 MDHEN, CDR2 SYDVKM. This CDR3 has 13 residues. The CDR3, as DNA: TGTGCCAGCAGCGGGGATGGTGGAGGCGAGCAGTACTTC. This codes for CASSGDGGGEQYF.